Listed below are T cell receptor beta chains from one sample, sequenced in a study of PD-1 blockade in mismatch repair-deficient tumors. Libraries were prepared by immunoSEQ multiplex PCR; TCRdb keeps only in-frame clonotypes and omits some of them. The sample contains about 79,000 clones, 80% to 90% of which appear only once. The specimen was peripheral blood, collected 44 weeks after starting pembrolizumab. The origin of the receptors is an adult with mismatch repair-deficient cancer. CDR3s include the opening cysteine and the closing phenylalanine or tryptophan. The D gene is left open where the match is weak. Only part of the rows carry a size: once, few, many, or a class if the clone is expanded.

V gene	clone size	J gene	D gene	CDR3 DNA	CDR3 protein
TRBV29-1	NA	TRBJ1-2	TRBD1	TGCAGCGCTGGGGACAGGGAGGAGGGCTACACCTTC	CSAGDREEGYTF
TRBV5-4	few	TRBJ1-5	TRBD1	TGTGCCAGCAGCTTGGACAGGGGGCAGCCCCAGCATTTT	CASSLDRGQPQHF
TRBV6-5	NA	TRBJ2-7	NA	TGTGCCACCGAAACAGAGTCCTACGAGCAGTACTTC	CATETESYEQYF
TRBV7-9	NA	TRBJ1-2	NA	TGTGCCAGCGTAGAACGGGTTGTTGACTATGGCTACACCTTC	CASVERVVDYGYTF
TRBV7-9	NA	TRBJ2-2	NA	TGTGCCAGCAGCCAGCGCTTGGGCGGGAACACCGGGGAGCTGTTTTTT	CASSQRLGGNTGELFF
TRBV19	NA	TRBJ1-2	NA	TGTGCCAGTAATCGCCCGTTCGGGACTGGCTACACCTTC	CASNRPFGTGYTF
TRBV5-4	NA	TRBJ2-7	NA	TGTGCCAGCAGCTTCAAAGTTGGCAGCCCCTACGAGCAGTACTTC	CASSFKVGSPYEQYF
TRBV7-2	NA	TRBJ2-1	NA	TGTGCCAGCAGCTTAGATCCTCCCCCTAGGGATGAGCAGTTCTTC	CASSLDPPPRDEQFF
TRBV27	NA	TRBJ2-7	TRBD2	TGTGCCAGCAGTTTAAAGGCTGCGGGAGCGGCCTACGAGCAGTACTTC	CASSLKAAGAAYEQYF
TRBV2	NA	TRBJ2-2	TRBD1	TGTGCCAGCATTGCATTCGGGACAGGGAACACCGGGGAGCTGTTTTTT	CASIAFGTGNTGELFF
TRBV11-3	NA	TRBJ2-7	TRBD1	TGTGCCAGCAGCCCCGGGACAGGAGACTACGAGCAGTACTTC	CASSPGTGDYEQYF
TRBV5-1	NA	TRBJ1-4	NA	TGCGCCAGCCAGGACGGGACTAATGAAAAACTGTTTTTT	CASQDGTNEKLFF
TRBV18	NA	TRBJ2-1	NA	TGTGCCAGCTCACCAGGGGGTTACAATGAGCAGTTCTTC	CASSPGGYNEQFF
TRBV9	NA	TRBJ2-1	TRBD1	TGTGCCAGCAGCGTCACGGGACAGCTCTACAATGAGCAGTTCTTC	CASSVTGQLYNEQFF
TRBV6-1	NA	TRBJ1-3	NA	TGTGCCAGCAGTGACTGGGGCCTTTCCTCTGGAAACACCATATATTTT	CASSDWGLSSGNTIYF
TRBV15	NA	TRBJ2-3	NA	TGTGCCACCGCCTCATCGGGTGGCAGCGCAGATACGCAGTATTTT	CATASSGGSADTQYF
TRBV30	NA	TRBJ1-5	NA	TGTGCCTGGAGTGTAGGAGGGGGCAATCAGCCCCAGCATTTT	CAWSVGGGNQPQHF
TRBV7-9	NA	TRBJ2-7	TRBD2	TGTGCCAGCAGCCCGGGGACTAGCGGGAGTTCCGAGCAGTACTTC	CASSPGTSGSSEQYF
TRBV4-1	NA	TRBJ1-1	NA	TGCGCCAGCAGCCACCCGAAAGGTGGACGGGACACTGAAGCTTTCTTT	CASSHPKGGRDTEAFF
TRBV7-9	NA	TRBJ2-7	NA	TGTGCCAGCAGCACGCGACCCTACGAGCAGTACTTC	CASSTRPYEQYF
TRBV19	NA	TRBJ2-1	NA	TGTGCCAGTAGTATAGAGGGCCGGGTCTATGTTGAGGGCAATGAGCAGTTCTTC	CASSIEGRVYVEGNEQFF
TRBV15	once	TRBJ2-7	TRBD2	TGTGCCACCAGCAGAGATCTGGTGGGAGGGCCGGGGGAGCAGTACTTC	CATSRDLVGGPGEQYF
TRBV21-1	NA	TRBJ2-2	NA	TGTGCCAGCAGCAAAGGTTGCGAGGGGACCGGGGAGCTGTTTTTT	CASSKGCEGTGELFF
TRBV7-9	NA	TRBJ2-2	NA	TGTGCCAGCAGCCGAGGGGACGGGGAGCTGTTTTTT	CASSRGDGELFF
TRBV5-4	NA	TRBJ2-7	NA	TGTGCCAGCAGCTTTCGGCAAAGTGCGTACGAGCAGTACTTC	CASSFRQSAYEQYF
TRBV10-1	NA	TRBJ2-7	TRBD1	TGCGCCAGCAGTGGAGGACAGGGCGGCGAGCAGTACTTC	CASSGGQGGEQYF
TRBV9	NA	TRBJ2-7	TRBD1	TGTGCCAGCAGCGTCGGGACAGGGGTTAGCTACGAGCAGTACTTC	CASSVGTGVSYEQYF
TRBV2	NA	TRBJ2-3	NA	TGTGCCAGCAGTCCTGAGGGGATAAATACAGATACGCAGTATTTT	CASSPEGINTDTQYF
TRBV7-8	NA	TRBJ2-7	TRBD2	TGTGCCAGTCAAGGGACTATCGGTTTTGGGCCGGAATACGAGCAGTACTTC	CASQGTIGFGPEYEQYF
TRBV15	NA	TRBJ2-1	NA	TGTGCCACCAGCAGAAGGACTAATCCACGCGGGTACAATGAGCAGTTCTTC	CATSRRTNPRGYNEQFF
TRBV30	NA	TRBJ2-1	TRBD1	TGTGCCTGGAGCACAGGGGAATTGAGTGAGCAGTTCTTC	CAWSTGELSEQFF
TRBV28	few	TRBJ1-4	NA	TGTGCCAGCAGTTCCGGGGGGGCAACTAATGAAAAACTGTTTTTT	CASSSGGATNEKLFF
TRBV4-3	medium-sized	TRBJ2-6	NA	TGCGCCAGCAGCCAAGATGCGGGCTCTGGGGCCAACGTCCTGACTTTC	CASSQDAGSGANVLTF
TRBV11-2	NA	TRBJ2-3	TRBD2	TGTGCCAGCAGCTTAGTGATGGGACTAGCGGCTCAGTATTTT	CASSLVMGLAAQYF
TRBV11-2	NA	TRBJ1-1	NA	TGTGCCAGCAGCTTAAGGAAGTTTAAGCGCACTGAAGCTTTCTTT	CASSLRKFKRTEAFF
TRBV30	NA	TRBJ2-1	TRBD1	TGTGCCTGGATGAAAGGCTGGGACAGTCATTCCAATGAGCAGTTCTTC	CAWMKGWDSHSNEQFF
TRBV7-2	NA	TRBJ2-7	TRBD2	TGTGCCAGCAGCTTAGACGGGAGGGCCATCTACGAGCAGTACTTC	CASSLDGRAIYEQYF
TRBV21-1	NA	TRBJ2-1	NA	TGTGCCAGCAGCAAAGGAGGTTATGGGAGCTCCTACAATGAGCAGTTCTTC	CASSKGGYGSSYNEQFF
TRBV30	NA	TRBJ1-5	TRBD1	TGTGCCTGGAGTGTTCCCGAGGACAGGGGAAATGATCAGCCCCAGCATTTT	CAWSVPEDRGNDQPQHF